This T cell receptor (beta chain) originates from a study of T-cell reconstitution after alpha-beta-depleted transplantation in children. Unique molecular identifiers were incorporated into the prepared TCRbeta library. TCRdb re-called the PCR reads through MiXCR, storing one row per CDR3 protein. The table lists approximately 520,000 distinct CDR3 sequences, roughly an eighth of them singletons. Germline loops: CDR1 LNHNV, CDR2 YYDKDF (reference sequence). The CDR3 has 15 amino acids. Deletions cut 3 bases from V and 1 base from J, with 12 bases between. This receptor was obtained from a female patient between 2 and 15 years old who had a stem cell transplant for aplastic anemia, so the T cells may come from the graft donor. The chain couples TRBV15 to TRBJ2-5; tentative D call: TRBD1 (6 bases). This specimen was PBMCs, mostly from graft donor cells, taken 180 days after TCRalphabeta/CD19-depleted stem cell transplant. The CDR3 sequence is CATSREQGSQETQYF. The CDR3 DNA follows: TGTGCCACCAGCAGGGAACAGGGTTCCCAAGAGACCCAGTACTTC.